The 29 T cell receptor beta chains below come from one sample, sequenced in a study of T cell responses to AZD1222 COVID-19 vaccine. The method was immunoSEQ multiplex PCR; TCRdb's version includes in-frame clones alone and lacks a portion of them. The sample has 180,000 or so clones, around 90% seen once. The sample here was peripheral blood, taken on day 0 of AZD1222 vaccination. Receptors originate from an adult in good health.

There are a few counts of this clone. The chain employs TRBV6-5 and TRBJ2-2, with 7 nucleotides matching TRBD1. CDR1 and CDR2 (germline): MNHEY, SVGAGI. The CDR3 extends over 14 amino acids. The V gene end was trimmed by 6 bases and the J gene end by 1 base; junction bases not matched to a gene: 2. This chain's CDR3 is CASRGQVNTGELFF. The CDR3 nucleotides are TGTGCCAGCAGAGGACAGGTGAACACCGGGGAGCTGTTTTTT.

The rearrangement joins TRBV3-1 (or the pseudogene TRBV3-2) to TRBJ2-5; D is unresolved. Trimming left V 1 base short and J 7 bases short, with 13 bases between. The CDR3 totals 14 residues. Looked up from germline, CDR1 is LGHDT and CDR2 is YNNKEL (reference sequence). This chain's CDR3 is CASSQAMSASTQYF. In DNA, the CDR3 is TGTGCCAGCAGCCAAGCAATGTCGGCGTCGACCCAGTACTTC.

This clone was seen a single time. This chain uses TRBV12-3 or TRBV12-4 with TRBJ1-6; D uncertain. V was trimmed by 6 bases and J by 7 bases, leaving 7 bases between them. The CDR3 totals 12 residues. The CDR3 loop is CASRSRNSPLHF. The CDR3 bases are TGTGCCAGCAGGAGCCGAAATTCACCCCTCCACTTT.

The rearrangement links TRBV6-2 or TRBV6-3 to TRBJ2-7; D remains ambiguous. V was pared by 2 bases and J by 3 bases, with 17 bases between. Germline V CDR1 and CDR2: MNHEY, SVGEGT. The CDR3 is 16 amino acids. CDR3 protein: CASSYRGPNRNYEQYV. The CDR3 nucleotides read TGTGCCAGCAGTTACCGCGGACCAAATCGAAACTACGAGCAGTACGTC.

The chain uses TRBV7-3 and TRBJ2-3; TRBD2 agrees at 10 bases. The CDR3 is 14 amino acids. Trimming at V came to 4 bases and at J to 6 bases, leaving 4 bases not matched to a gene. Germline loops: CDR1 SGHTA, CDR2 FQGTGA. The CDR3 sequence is CASSSLTSGDTQYF. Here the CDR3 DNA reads TGTGCCAGCAGCTCCCTGACTAGCGGGGATACGCAGTATTTT.

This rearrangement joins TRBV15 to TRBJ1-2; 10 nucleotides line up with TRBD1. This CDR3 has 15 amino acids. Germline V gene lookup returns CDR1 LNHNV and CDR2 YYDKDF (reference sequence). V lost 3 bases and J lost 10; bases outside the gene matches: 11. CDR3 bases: TGTGCCACCAGCAGTGGTTTACCGGGACAGGGGCTCTACACCTTC. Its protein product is CATSSGLPGQGLYTF.

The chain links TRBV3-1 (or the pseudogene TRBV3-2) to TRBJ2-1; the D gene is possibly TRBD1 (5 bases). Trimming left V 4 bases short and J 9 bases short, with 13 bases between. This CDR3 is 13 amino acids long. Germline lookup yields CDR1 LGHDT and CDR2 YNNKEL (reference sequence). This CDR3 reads CASSPQGWGEQFF. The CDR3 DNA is TGTGCCAGCAGCCCCCAGGGTTGGGGTGAGCAGTTCTTC.

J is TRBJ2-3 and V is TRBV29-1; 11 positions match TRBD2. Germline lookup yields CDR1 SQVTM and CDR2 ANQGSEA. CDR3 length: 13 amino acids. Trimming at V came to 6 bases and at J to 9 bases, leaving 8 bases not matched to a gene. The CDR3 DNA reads TGCAGCGTAAGACCGGGACTAGCGGACACGCAGTATTTT. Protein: CSVRPGLADTQYF.

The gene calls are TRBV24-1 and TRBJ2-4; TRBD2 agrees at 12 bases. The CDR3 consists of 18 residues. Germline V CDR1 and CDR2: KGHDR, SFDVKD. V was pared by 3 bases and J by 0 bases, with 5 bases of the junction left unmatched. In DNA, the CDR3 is TGTGCCACCAGTGATGGGGGACTAGCGGGCCGAGCCAAAAACATTCAGTACTTC. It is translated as CATSDGGLAGRAKNIQYF.

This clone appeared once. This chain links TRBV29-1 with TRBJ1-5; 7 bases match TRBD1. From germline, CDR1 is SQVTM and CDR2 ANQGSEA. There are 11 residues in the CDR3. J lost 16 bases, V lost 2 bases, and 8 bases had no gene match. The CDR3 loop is CSVERQGARHF. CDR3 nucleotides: TGCAGCGTTGAACGACAGGGTGCCCGACATTTT.

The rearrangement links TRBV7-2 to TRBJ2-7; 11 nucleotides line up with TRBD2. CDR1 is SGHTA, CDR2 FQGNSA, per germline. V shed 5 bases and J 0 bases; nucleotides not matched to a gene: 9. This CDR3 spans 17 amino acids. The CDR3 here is CASSLGLAVISSYEQYF. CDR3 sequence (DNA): TGTGCCAGCAGCCTGGGACTAGCGGTTATAAGCTCCTACGAGCAGTACTTC. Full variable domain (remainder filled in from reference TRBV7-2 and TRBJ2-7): GAGVSQSPSNKVTEKGKDVELRCDPISGHTALYWYRQSLGQGLEFLIYFQGNSAPDKSGLPSDRFSAERTGGSVSTLTIQRTQQEDSAVYLCASSLGLAVISSYEQYFGPGTRLTVT.

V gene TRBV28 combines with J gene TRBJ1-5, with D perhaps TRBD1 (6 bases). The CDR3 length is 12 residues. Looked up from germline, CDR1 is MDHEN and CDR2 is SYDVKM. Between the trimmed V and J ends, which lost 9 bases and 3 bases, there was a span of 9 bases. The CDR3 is CASGQYNQPQHF. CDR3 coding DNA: TGTGCCAGTGGACAGTACAATCAGCCCCAGCATTTT.

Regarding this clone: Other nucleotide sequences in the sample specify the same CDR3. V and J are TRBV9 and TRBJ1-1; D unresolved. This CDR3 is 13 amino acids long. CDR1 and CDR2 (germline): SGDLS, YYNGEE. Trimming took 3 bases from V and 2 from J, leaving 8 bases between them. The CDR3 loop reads CASSAGANTEAFF. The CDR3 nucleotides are TGTGCCAGCAGCGCCGGAGCAAACACTGAAGCTTTCTTT.

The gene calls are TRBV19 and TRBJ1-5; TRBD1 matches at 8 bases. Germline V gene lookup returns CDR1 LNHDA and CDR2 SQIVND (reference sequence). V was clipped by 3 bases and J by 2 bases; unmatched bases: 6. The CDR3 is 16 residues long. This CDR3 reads CASSIDRGDGNQPQHF. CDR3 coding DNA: TGTGCCAGTAGTATCGACAGGGGTGATGGCAATCAGCCCCAGCATTTT.

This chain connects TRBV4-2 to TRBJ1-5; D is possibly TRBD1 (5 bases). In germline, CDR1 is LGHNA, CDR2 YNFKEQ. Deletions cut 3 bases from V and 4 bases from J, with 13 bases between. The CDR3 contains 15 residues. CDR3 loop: CASSHEEGLNQPQHF. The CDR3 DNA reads TGTGCCAGCAGCCACGAGGAGGGACTAAATCAGCCCCAGCATTTT.

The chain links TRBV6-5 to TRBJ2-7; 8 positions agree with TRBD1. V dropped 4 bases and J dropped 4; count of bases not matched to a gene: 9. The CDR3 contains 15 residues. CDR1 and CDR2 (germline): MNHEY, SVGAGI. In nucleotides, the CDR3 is TGTGCCAGCAGTTCGACAGGGGTCCCTTTATACGAGCAGTACTTC. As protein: CASSSTGVPLYEQYF.

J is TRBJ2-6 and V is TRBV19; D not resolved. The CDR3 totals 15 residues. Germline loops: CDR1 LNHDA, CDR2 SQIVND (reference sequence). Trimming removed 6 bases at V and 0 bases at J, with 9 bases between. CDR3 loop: CASSGVSSGANVLTF. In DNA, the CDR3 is TGTGCCAGTAGCGGCGTAAGCTCTGGGGCCAACGTCCTGACTTTC.

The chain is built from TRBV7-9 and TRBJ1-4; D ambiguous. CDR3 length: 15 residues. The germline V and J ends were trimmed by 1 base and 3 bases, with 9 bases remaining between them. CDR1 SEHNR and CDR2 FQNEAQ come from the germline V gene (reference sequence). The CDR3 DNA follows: TGTGCCAGCAGCTTAGGGATCGAGGCTAATGAAAAACTGTTTTTT. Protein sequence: CASSLGIEANEKLFF.

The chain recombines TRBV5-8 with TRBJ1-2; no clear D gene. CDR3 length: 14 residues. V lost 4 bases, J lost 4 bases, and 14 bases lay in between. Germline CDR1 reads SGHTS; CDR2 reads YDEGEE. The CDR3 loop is CASSVAGVPYGYTF. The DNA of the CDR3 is TGTGCCAGCAGCGTGGCAGGTGTTCCCTATGGCTACACCTTC.

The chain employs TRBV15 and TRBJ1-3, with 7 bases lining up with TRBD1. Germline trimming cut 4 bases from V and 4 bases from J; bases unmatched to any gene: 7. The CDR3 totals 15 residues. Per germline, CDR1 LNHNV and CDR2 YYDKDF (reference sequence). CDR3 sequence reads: CATSTPTGRGNTIYF. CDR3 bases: TGTGCCACCAGCACCCCGACAGGGAGGGGAAACACCATATATTTT. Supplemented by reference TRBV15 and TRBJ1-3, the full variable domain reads DAMVIQNPRYQVTQFGKPVTLSCSQTLNHNVMYWYQQKSSQAPKLLFHYYDKDFNNEADTPDNFQSRRPNTSFCFLDIRSPGLGDTAMYLCATSTPTGRGNTIYFGEGSWLTVV.

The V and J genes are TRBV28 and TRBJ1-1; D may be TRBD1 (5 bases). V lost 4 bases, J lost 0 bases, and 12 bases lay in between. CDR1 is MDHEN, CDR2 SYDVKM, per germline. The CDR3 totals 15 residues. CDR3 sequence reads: CASSSPTALNTEAFF. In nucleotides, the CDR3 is TGTGCCAGCAGTTCACCGACAGCCTTGAACACTGAAGCTTTCTTT. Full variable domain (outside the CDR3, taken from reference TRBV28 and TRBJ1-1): DVKVTQSSRYLVKRTGEKVFLECVQDMDHENMFWYRQDPGLGLRLIYFSYDVKMKEKGDIPEGYSVSREKKERFSLILESASTNQTSMYLCASSSPTALNTEAFFGQGTRLTVV.

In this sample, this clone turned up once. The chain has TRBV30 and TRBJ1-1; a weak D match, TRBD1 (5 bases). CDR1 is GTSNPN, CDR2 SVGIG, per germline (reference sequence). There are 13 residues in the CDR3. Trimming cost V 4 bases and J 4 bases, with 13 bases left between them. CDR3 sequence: CAWMGVLSTEAFF. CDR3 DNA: TGTGCCTGGATGGGGGTTCTTTCCACTGAAGCTTTCTTT. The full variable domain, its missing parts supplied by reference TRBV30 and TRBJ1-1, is SQTIHQWPATLVQPVGSPLSLECTVEGTSNPNLYWYRQAAGRGLQLLFYSVGIGQISSEVPQNLSASRPQDRQFILSSKKLLLSDSGFYLCAWMGVLSTEAFFGQGTRLTVV.

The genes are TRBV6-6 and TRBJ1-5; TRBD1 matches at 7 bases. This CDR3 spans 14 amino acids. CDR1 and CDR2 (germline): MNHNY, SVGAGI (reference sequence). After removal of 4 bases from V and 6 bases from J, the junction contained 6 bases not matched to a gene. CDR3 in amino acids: CASSLQGQGQPQHF. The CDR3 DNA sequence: TGTGCCAGCAGTTTACAGGGGCAGGGTCAGCCCCAGCATTTT.

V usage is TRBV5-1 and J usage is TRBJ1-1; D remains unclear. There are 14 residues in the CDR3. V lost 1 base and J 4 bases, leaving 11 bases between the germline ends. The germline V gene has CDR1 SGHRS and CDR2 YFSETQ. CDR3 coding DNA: TGCGCCAGCAGCTTGCGGGGTCAGGTCACTGAAGCTTTCTTT. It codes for CASSLRGQVTEAFF.

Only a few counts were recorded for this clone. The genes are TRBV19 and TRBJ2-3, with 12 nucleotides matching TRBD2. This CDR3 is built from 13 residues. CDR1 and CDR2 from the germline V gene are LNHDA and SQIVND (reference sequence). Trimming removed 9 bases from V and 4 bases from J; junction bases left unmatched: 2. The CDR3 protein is CASRLAGADTQYF. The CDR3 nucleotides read TGTGCCAGCAGACTAGCGGGAGCAGATACGCAGTATTTT. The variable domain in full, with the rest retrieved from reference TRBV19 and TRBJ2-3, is DGGITQSPKYLFRKEGQNVTLSCEQNLNHDAMYWYRQDPGQGLRLIYYSQIVNDFQKGDIAEGYSVSREKKESFPLTVTSAQKNPTAFYLCASRLAGADTQYFGPGTRLTVL.

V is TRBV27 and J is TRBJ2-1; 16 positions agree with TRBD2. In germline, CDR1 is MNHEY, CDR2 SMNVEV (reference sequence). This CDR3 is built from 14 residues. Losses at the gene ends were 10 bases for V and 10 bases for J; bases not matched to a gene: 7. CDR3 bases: TGTGCCACCATGTTGGGACTAGCGGGAGGGGAGCAGTTCTTC. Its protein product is CATMLGLAGGEQFF.

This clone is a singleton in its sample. Here the CDR3 reads CAWSPGRLNEKLFF. The CDR3 DNA reads as TGTGCCTGGAGTCCGGGACGGCTTAATGAAAAACTGTTTTTT. This chain uses TRBV30 with TRBJ1-4; possible D gene TRBD1, 5 bases. The CDR3 consists of 14 residues. Germline V gene data show CDR1 as GTSNPN and CDR2 as SVGIG (reference sequence). The V gene lost 2 bases and the J gene lost 4 bases, with 11 bases spanning the gap.

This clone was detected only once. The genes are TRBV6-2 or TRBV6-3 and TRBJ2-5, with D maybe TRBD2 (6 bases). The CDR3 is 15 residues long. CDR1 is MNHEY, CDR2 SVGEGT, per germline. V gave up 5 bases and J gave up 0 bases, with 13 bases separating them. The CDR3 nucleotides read TGTGCCAGCAGTCAGATAGCGGACTACCAAGAGACCCAGTACTTC. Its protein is CASSQIADYQETQYF.

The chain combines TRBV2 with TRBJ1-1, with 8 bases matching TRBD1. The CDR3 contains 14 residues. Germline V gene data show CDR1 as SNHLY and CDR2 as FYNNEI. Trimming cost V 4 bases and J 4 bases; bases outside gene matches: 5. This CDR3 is CASSVTGGLTEAFF. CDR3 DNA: TGTGCCAGCAGTGTTACAGGGGGACTCACTGAAGCTTTCTTT.